This T cell receptor (beta chain) was identified during a study of vaccination effects on CD4 cells after COVID-19. For the study at large: Sample provision by two convalescent patients occurred 16 days and one week before vaccination.

The CDR3 length is 17 residues. Germline CDR1 is SGHTA and CDR2 is FQGNSA. V was clipped by 1 base and J by 4 bases; unmatched bases: 7. In regard to this clone: Its antigen is not known.

Ahead of sequencing, the ViraFEST assay grew antigen-specific CD4+ T cells using viral peptide pools. The culture ran for 10 days before CD4+ T cells were isolated. The infection with SARS-CoV-2 (confirmed by PCR) occurred in this person between March and December 2020. Measured with immunoSEQ multiplex PCR; TCRdb has only the in-frame clones, and not every one. Of about 70,000 clones listed, 65% to 85% were seen once; the top ten hold less than 6.5%. Material: CD4+ T cells from PBMCs cultured with HIV peptides, obtained before COVID-19 vaccination. Subset meaning: HIV-1 Nef peptide pool negative control/reference culture. The TCR sequence derives from a human donor who had a prior SARS-CoV-2 infection. V is TRBV7-2 and J is TRBJ2-4; 10 bases are shared with TRBD2. In nucleotides, the CDR3 is TGTGCCAGCAGCTTAGTAGCCACTAGCGGGATGAAAAACATTCAGTACTTC. Its translation is CASSLVATSGMKNIQYF.